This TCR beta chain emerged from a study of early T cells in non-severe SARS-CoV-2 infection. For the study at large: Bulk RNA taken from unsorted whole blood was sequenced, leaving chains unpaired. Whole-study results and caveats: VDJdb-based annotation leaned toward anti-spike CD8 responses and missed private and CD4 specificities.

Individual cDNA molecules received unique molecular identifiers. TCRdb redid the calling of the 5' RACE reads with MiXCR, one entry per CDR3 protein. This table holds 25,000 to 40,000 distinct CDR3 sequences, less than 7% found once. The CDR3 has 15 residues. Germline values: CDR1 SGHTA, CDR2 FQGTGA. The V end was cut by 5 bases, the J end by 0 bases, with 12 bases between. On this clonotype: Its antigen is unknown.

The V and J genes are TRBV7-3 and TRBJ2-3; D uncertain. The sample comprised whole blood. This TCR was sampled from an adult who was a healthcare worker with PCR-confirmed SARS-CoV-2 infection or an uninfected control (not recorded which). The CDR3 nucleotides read TGTGCCAGCAGCCCCTCTGCCCGGAGCACAGATACGCAGTATTTT. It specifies CASSPSARSTDTQYF.